This entry concerns a single TCR beta chain. The data belong to a study of blood T cell repertoires in COVID-19. About the research overall: Samples representing acute and convalescent COVID-19 were sourced from the United States, Italy and Spain.

Per the study methods: Cell counts per sample came from amplifying reference gene primers. Repertoires were generated with immunoSEQ multiplex PCR, while TCRdb's copy carries only in-frame clones and drops some. V and J calls and clone size are those listed in that table; D and trimming were worked out from the DNA. The sample lists around 260,000 clones; 70% to 90% were seen once. The ends lost 1 base at V and 8 bases at J; junction bases unmatched: 10. Germline CDR1 KGHSH, CDR2 LQKENI. The length of the CDR3 is 16 residues. Donors in Cohort 3 who had recovered were those with two negative PCRs, healthcare professional clearance, or resolution of their symptoms.

The chain joins TRBV18 to TRBJ1-4; TRBD1 matches at 7 bases. The TCR comes from a woman between 25 and 40 years old who had recovered from COVID-19. The sequenced sample consisted of PBMCs or T cells enriched from blood (not recorded which). CDR3 nucleotide sequence: TGTGCCAGCTCACCACGACCGCCAGGGACAGAGGAAAAACTGTTTTTT. Translating it yields CASSPRPPGTEEKLFF.